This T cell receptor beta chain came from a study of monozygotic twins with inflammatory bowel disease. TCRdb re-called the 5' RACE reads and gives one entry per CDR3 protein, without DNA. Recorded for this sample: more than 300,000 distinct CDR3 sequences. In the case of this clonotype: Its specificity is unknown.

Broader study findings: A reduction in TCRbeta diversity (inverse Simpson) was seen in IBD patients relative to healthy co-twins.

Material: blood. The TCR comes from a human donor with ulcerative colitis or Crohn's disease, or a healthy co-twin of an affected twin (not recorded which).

CDR3 sequence: CASSQGWGASYNEQFF. The genes are TRBV4-1 and TRBJ2-1; TCRdb's D call of TRBD1 is untestable without DNA. This CDR3 region has 16 residues. Germline lookup yields CDR1 MGHRA and CDR2 YSYEKL.